This is a list of T cell receptor beta chains from one sample in a study of T cells in Graves' hyperthyroidism and ophthalmopathy. From the multiplex PCR reads, TCRdb called clonotypes with MiXCR, one entry per CDR3 protein. The table has hundreds of thousands of distinct CDR3 sequences, roughly 15% seen once. Sequenced: blood. All receptors come from a woman aged 45-60 years with Graves' ophthalmopathy. The CDR3 runs from the conserved cysteine through the conserved F or W. Each record gives: J gene, V gene, clone size, D gene, CDR3 DNA, CDR3 protein. D genes are given only for firm matches. A clone size is listed for some rows: how often the clone was seen (once, few, many), or a class if it is expanded.

TRBJ1-4,TRBV28,few,-,TGTGCCAGCAGTTCCGTCAGGGAGGAAAAACTGTTTTTT,CASSSVREEKLFF
TRBJ1-5,TRBV20-1,-,-,TGCAGTGCTTCTGCAGGGGATCAGCCCCAGCATTTT,CSASAGDQPQHF
TRBJ2-2,TRBV12-5,-,TRBD2,TGTGCTAGTGGTTTTGGTCTGAAGCGGGAGATTTTTTCCGGGGAGCTGTTTTTT,CASGFGLKREIFSGELFF
TRBJ2-1,TRBV20-1,many,TRBD2,TGCAGTGCTAGAGATACGTTAGCGGGATCAATCAATGAGCAGTTCTTC,CSARDTLAGSINEQFF
TRBJ2-1,TRBV6-2/TRBV6-3,many,-,TGTGCCAGCAGTTACTCGATTTGGGAGCAGTTCTTC,CASSYSIWEQFF
TRBJ1-2,TRBV5-1,many,-,TGCGCCAGCAGCTTGAATGACGGTTATGGCTACACCTTC,CASSLNDGYGYTF
TRBJ1-5,TRBV27,-,-,TGTGCCAGCAGGTCGGCGGGTATCAATCAGCCCCAGCATTTT,CASRSAGINQPQHF
TRBJ2-3,TRBV7-2,-,-,TGTGCCAGCAGCTTAGGAACGGGGGTGGTCACAGATACGCAGTATTTT,CASSLGTGVVTDTQYF
TRBJ1-3,TRBV30,many,-,TGTGCCTGGAGTGTCGCGACTGGAAACACCATATATTTT,CAWSVATGNTIYF
TRBJ2-3,TRBV20-1,many,TRBD2,TGCAGTGCTAGAGATACGGGACTAGCAGCAGATACGCAGTATTTT,CSARDTGLAADTQYF
TRBJ2-7,TRBV6-1,many,-,TGTGCCAGCAGTGAAATCTGGGGATTAGACTACGAGCAGTACTTC,CASSEIWGLDYEQYF
TRBJ1-4,TRBV3-1,few,-,TGTGCCAGCAGCCGCTACGACTTCCCTTTTCCAGGGGTTTCGTTCGGGGCTAATGAAAAACTGTTTTTT,CASSRYDFPFPGVSFGANEKLFF
TRBJ1-5,TRBV18,many,TRBD1,TGTGCCAGCTCACCGGCGACAGGGAGCAATCAGCCCCAGCATTTT,CASSPATGSNQPQHF
TRBJ2-7,TRBV7-2,many,-,TGTGCCAGCAGCTTAGGAGTGGGCAATTACGACGAGCAGTACTTC,CASSLGVGNYDEQYF
TRBJ1-2,TRBV7-3,-,-,TGTGCCAGCAGCGCCGGAACCGGGGGCTATGGCTACACCTTC,CASSAGTGGYGYTF
TRBJ1-2,TRBV2,many,-,TGTGCCAGCAGTGCCAAAAGGACAGCCAATGGAGGCTACACCTTC,CASSAKRTANGGYTF
TRBJ2-2,TRBV28,few,-,TGTGCCAGCAGTTTGTCTCGGCAGGGTATCGCCGGGGAGCTGTTTTTT,CASSLSRQGIAGELFF
TRBJ1-5,TRBV19,few,TRBD1,TGTGCCAGTCTTACCGGGACAGGGGCCAATCAGCCCCAGCATTTT,CASLTGTGANQPQHF
TRBJ2-6,TRBV12-3/TRBV12-4,-,-,TGTGCCAGCACCCCGGGACAACGCTCTGGGGCCAACGTCCTGACTTTC,CASTPGQRSGANVLTF
TRBJ2-7,TRBV18,many,TRBD2,TGTGCCAGCTCACCAGTAGCGGGAGAGTACGAGCAGTACTTC,CASSPVAGEYEQYF
TRBJ1-5,TRBV2,many,TRBD1,TGTGCCAGCAGTGCCGACAGGGTGGGGGATCAGCCCCAGCATTTT,CASSADRVGDQPQHF
TRBJ2-3,TRBV7-3,many,-,TGTGCCAGCAGCTTAACCCAGAAGAGAACAGATACGCAGTATTTT,CASSLTQKRTDTQYF
TRBJ1-5,TRBV6-5,-,-,TGTGCCAGCAGTTACCCGCCAGCCGGGACGGATAGCAATCAGCCCCAGCATTTT,CASSYPPAGTDSNQPQHF
TRBJ2-5,TRBV29-1,many,TRBD1,TGCAGCGCCCGTGACCAGGACAGGGGCGTCTATCGCCAAGAGACCCAGTACTTC,CSARDQDRGVYRQETQYF
TRBJ1-1,TRBV19,many,-,TGTGCCAGTAGTATAAGTTTACTAGGGTGGTCGAGGGATACTGAAGCTTTCTTT,CASSISLLGWSRDTEAFF
TRBJ2-1,TRBV2,many,TRBD1,TGTGCCAGCACAGGGACAGGGATTGAGCAGTTCTTC,CASTGTGIEQFF
TRBJ2-1,TRBV5-8,few,-,TGTGCCAGCAGCCGGCACAACAATGAGCAGTTCTTC,CASSRHNNEQFF
TRBJ2-2,TRBV27,many,-,TGTGCCAGCAGTTTATATCAGGGAACCGGGGAGCTGTTTTTT,CASSLYQGTGELFF
TRBJ1-2,TRBV20-1,few,TRBD1,TGCAGTGCTAGAGACACGGACAGGGCCCCTGGCTACACCTTC,CSARDTDRAPGYTF
TRBJ1-1,TRBV6-1,many,TRBD1,TGTGCCAGCAGCGGGGGACAGGGAGGAAACACTGAAGCTTTCTTT,CASSGGQGGNTEAFF
TRBJ2-3,TRBV20-1,many,-,TGCAGTGCTAGGGTCAGGGCCAACACAGATACGCAGTATTTT,CSARVRANTDTQYF
TRBJ2-4,TRBV4-2,-,TRBD2,TGTGCCAGCAGTCCGACTAGCGGGATGTTTAACATTCAGTACTTC,CASSPTSGMFNIQYF
TRBJ2-1,TRBV29-1,few,-,TGCAGCGTTTTTGCAGAAGGGGGATACAATGAGCAGTTCTTC,CSVFAEGGYNEQFF
TRBJ1-1,TRBV28,many,-,TGTGCCAGCAGTTATAATAAGGGGGGGGCAACTGAAGCTTTCTTT,CASSYNKGGATEAFF
TRBJ2-7,TRBV20-1,many,-,TGCAGTGCTAGAGATCAGGAGACTAGCTACGAGCAGTACTTC,CSARDQETSYEQYF
TRBJ2-5,TRBV13,-,TRBD1,TGTGCCAGCAGCTGGGGACAGGGAGTTTCAGAGACCCAGTACTTC,CASSWGQGVSETQYF
TRBJ1-3,TRBV7-9,many,-,TGTGCCAGCAGCCCCAGGGCAAGCCTCTCTGGAAACACCATATATTTT,CASSPRASLSGNTIYF
TRBJ2-7,TRBV7-2,many,TRBD2,TGTGCCAGCAGCTTAGCCCGACTAGCGGGGCGCTTCGGGCAGTACTTC,CASSLARLAGRFGQYF
TRBJ1-5,TRBV6-2/TRBV6-3,-,-,TGTGCCAGCAGTTACTCGTTTGTTAGCAATCAGCCCCAGCATTTT,CASSYSFVSNQPQHF
TRBJ2-7,TRBV28,few,-,TGTGCCAGCAGTGACGCGGTACTATTCGCCTTATACGAGCAGTACTTC,CASSDAVLFALYEQYF
TRBJ2-2,TRBV12-5,many,-,TGTGCTAGTGGTTCGGGGAACACCGGGGAGCTGTTTTTT,CASGSGNTGELFF
TRBJ1-4,TRBV15,-,-,TGTGCCACCAGCAGAGATACAGGGTTTGGGGAAAAACTGTTTTTT,CATSRDTGFGEKLFF
TRBJ1-3,TRBV9,few,-,TGTGCCAGCAGCGTAGAGGGGCTCCCGTCTGGAAACACCATATATTTT,CASSVEGLPSGNTIYF
TRBJ2-1,TRBV5-1,-,TRBD1,TGCGCCAGCAGCTTTCCAGGACAGGGAGTTCTTTGGGTCTTC,CASSFPGQGVLWVF
TRBJ2-3,TRBV28,many,-,TGTGCCAGCAGTTTCCCGGGGGTAAGCACAGATACGCAGTATTTT,CASSFPGVSTDTQYF
TRBJ1-2,TRBV9,-,TRBD1,TGTGCCAGCAGCGCTGACAGGGGAGCAAGGGGCTACACCTTC,CASSADRGARGYTF
TRBJ2-5,TRBV4-1,once,-,TGCGCCAGCAGCCAAGCTCCAGGCTGGTTAGAGACCCAGTACTTC,CASSQAPGWLETQYF
TRBJ1-2,TRBV7-8,-,-,TGTGCCAGCAGCTTAGGCCAGGGGCGTAACTATGGCTACACCTTC,CASSLGQGRNYGYTF
TRBJ1-5,TRBV27,many,TRBD1,TGTGCCAGTAGGAACAGGGGCGAGGGTCAGCCCCAGCATTTT,CASRNRGEGQPQHF
TRBJ1-1,TRBV27,many,-,TGTGCCAGCAGTATGGACGGGTCGACTGAAGCTTTCTTT,CASSMDGSTEAFF
TRBJ1-5,TRBV4-1,-,-,TGCGCCAGCAGCCAATTAGACACCCATCAGCCCCAGCATTTT,CASSQLDTHQPQHF
TRBJ1-2,TRBV19,few,-,TGTGCCAGTAGTAAGGCGGCCTCATATGGCTACACCTTC,CASSKAASYGYTF
TRBJ2-7,TRBV28,many,TRBD1,TGTGCCAGCAGTTTGGTGACAGGGTTCTACGAGCAGTACTTC,CASSLVTGFYEQYF